This TCR beta chain was captured in a study of radiation and T cells in renal cell carcinoma. The table came from immunoSEQ multiplex PCR; TCRdb's copy has only in-frame clones and leaves some out. This sample yields more than 75,000 clones, of which 82% are seen a single time; less than 7% belongs to the top ten. As for time point: baseline pretreatment blood. The treatment here: 15 Gy SBRT to primary tumor, nephrectomy 4 weeks later. The CDR3 is 13 amino acids. Germline CDR1 reads LNHDA; CDR2 reads SQIVND (reference sequence). J lost 6 bases, V lost 9 bases, and 6 bases had no gene match. Material: blood, obtained from a patient whose treatment included radiotherapy and nephrectomy. This TCR was recovered from a man aged 55 to 69 with renal cell carcinoma. This rearrangement joins TRBV19 to TRBJ1-5; 9 bases line up with TRBD1. CDR3 sequence (DNA): TGTGCCAGCGAGACAGGGGGAGGTCAGCCCCAGCATTTT. It yields the protein CASETGGGQPQHF.